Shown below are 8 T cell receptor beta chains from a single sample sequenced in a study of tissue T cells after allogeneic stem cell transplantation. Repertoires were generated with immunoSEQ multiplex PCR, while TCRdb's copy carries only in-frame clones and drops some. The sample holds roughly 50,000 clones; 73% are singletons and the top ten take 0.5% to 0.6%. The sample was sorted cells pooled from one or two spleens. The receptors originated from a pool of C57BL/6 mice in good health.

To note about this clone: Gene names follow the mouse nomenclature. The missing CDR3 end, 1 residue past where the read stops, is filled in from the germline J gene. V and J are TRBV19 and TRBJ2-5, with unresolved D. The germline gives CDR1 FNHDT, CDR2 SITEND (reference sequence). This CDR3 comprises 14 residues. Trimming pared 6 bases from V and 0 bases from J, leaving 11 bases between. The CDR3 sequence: CASTLDNNQDTQYF. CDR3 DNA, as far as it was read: TGTGCCAGCACCCTAGACAATAACCAAGACACCCAGTAC.

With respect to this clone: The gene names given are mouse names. The CDR3 loop reads CASSLTGGRDTQYF. The sequenced part of the CDR3 DNA is TGTGCCAGCAGCTTGACTGGGGGGAGAGACACCCAGTAC. The chain employs TRBV4 and TRBJ2-5; 10 nucleotides match TRBD2. The CDR3 end lies 1 residue beyond the end of the read and is filled in from the germline J gene. Germline assignment: CDR1 LGHDT and CDR2 YNNKQL (reference sequence). J lost 5 bases, V lost 4 bases, and 3 bases had no gene match. The CDR3 is 14 amino acids. The full variable domain, completed using reference TRBV4 and TRBJ2-5, is ETAVFQTPNYHVTQVGNEVSFNCKQTLGHDTMYWYKQDSKKLLKIMFSYNNKQLIVNETVPRRFSPQSSDKAHLNLRIKSVEPEDSAVYLCASSLTGGRDTQYFGPGTRLLVL.

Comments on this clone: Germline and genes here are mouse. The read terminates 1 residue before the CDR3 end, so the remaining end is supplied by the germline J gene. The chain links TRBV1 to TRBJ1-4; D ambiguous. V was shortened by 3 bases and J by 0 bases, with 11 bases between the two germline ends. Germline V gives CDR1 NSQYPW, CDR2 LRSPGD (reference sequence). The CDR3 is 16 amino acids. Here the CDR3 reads CTCSARPGISNERLFF. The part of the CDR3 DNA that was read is TGCACCTGCAGTGCCCGCCCGGGTATTTCCAACGAAAGATTATTT.

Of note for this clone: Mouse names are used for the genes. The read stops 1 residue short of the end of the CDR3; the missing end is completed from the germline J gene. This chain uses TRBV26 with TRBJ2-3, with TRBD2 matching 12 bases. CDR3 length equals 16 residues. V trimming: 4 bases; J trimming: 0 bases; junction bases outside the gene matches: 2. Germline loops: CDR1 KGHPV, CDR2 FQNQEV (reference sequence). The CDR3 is CASSPGLGGSAETLYF. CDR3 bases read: TGTGCCAGCAGTCCGGGACTGGGGGGTAGTGCAGAAACGCTGTAT.

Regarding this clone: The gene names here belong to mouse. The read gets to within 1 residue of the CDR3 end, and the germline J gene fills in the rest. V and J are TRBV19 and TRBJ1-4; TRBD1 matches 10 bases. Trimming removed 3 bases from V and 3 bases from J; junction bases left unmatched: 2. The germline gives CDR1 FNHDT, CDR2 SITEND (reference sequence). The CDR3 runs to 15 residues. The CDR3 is CASSSDRGPNERLFF. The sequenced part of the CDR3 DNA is TGTGCCAGCAGTAGCGACAGGGGGCCCAACGAAAGATTATTT.

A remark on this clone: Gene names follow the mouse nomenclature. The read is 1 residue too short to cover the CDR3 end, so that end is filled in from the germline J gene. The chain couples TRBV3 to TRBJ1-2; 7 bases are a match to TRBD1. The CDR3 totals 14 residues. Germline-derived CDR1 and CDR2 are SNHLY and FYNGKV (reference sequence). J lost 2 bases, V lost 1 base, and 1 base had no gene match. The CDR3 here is CASSLETGNSDYTF. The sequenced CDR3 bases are TGTGCCAGCAGCTTAGAGACAGGGAACTCCGACTACACC.

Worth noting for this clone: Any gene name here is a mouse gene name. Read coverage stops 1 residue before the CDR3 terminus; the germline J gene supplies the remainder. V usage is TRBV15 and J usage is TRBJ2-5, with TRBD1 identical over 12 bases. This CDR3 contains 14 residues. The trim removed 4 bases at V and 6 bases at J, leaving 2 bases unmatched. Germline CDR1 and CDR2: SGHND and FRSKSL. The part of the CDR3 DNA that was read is TGTGCCAGCAGTTGGGGACAGGGGGCGGACACCCAGTAC. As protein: CASSWGQGADTQY. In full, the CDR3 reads CASSWGQGADTQYF.

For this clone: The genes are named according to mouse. The CDR3 bases that were read are TGTGCCAGCTCTCTCGGGGGGGTCTCCTATGAACAGTAC. Its translation: CASSLGGVSYEQY. The whole CDR3 is CASSLGGVSYEQYF. V and J are TRBV12-1 and TRBJ2-7, with 7 positions matching TRBD2. The CDR3 end falls 1 residue outside the read, so it is completed with the germline J gene. Germline assignment: CDR1 SGHSN and CDR2 HYEKVE. The J segment lost 0 bases and the V segment lost 0 bases, leaving 1 base of the junction unmatched. The CDR3 loop spans 14 amino acids. Full variable domain (missing parts from reference TRBV12-1 and TRBJ2-7): DSGVVQSPRHIIKEKGGRSVLTCIPISGHSNVVWYQQTLGKELKFLIQHYEKVERDKGFLPSRFSVQQFDDYHSEMNMSALELEDSAMYFCASSLGGVSYEQYFGPGTRLTVL.